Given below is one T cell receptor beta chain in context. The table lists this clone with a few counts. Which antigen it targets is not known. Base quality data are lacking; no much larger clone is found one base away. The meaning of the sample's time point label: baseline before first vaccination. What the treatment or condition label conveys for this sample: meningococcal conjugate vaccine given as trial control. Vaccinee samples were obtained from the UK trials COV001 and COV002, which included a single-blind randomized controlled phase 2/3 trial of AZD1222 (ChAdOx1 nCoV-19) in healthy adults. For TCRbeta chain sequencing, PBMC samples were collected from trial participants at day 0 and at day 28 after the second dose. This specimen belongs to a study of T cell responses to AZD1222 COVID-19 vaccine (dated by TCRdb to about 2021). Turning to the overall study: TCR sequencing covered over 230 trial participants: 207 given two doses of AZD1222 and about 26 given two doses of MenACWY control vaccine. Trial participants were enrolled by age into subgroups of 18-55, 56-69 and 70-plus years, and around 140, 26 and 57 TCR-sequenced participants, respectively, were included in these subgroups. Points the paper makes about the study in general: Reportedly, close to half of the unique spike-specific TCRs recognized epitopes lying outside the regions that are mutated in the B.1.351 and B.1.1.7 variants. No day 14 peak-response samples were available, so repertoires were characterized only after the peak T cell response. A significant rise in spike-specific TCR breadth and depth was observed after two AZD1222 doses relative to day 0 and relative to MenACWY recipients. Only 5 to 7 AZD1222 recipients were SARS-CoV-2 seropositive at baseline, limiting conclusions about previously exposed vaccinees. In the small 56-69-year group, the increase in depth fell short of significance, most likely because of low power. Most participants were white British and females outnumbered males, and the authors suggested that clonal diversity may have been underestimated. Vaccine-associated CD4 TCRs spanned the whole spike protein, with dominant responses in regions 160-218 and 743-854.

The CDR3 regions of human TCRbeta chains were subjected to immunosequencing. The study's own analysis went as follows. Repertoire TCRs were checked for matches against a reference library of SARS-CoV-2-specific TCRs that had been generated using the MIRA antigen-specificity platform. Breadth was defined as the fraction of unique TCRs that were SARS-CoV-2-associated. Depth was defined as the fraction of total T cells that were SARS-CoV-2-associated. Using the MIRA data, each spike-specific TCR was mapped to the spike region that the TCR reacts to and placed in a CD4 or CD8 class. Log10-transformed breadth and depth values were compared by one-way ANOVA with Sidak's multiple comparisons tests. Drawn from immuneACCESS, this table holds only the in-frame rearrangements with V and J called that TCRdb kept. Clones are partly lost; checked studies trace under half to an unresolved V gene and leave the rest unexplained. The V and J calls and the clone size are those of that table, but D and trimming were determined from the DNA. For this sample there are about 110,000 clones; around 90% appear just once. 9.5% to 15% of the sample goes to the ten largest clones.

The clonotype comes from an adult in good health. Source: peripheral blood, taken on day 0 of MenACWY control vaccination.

The nucleotides are TGTGCCAGCAGTGACTCGGGGGGGGAAACTGAAGCTTTCTTT. The resulting protein is CASSDSGGETEAFF. The chain is made from TRBV6-4 and TRBJ1-1, with TRBD1 as a weak D call on 5 bases. The germline V gene provides CDR1 MRHNA and CDR2 SNTAGT. At the junction V is shortened by 0 bases and J by 5 bases, with 10 bases in between. The CDR3 spans 14 residues, from the cysteine through the phenylalanine. Of the read, only the CDR3 DNA is kept; its 42 bases are in frame from base 1.